These 27 T cell receptor beta chains were all obtained from the same sample, sequenced in a study of response to subunit inactivated influenza vaccine. In TCRdb, the RT-PCR reads were re-called with MiXCR into one record per CDR3 protein. The sample lists about 700,000 distinct CDR3 sequences; 11% to 15% were seen once. Sample: PBMCs from blood, taken roughly 2 weeks before vaccination. The receptors shown here come from a man aged 50-59 years who received an inactivated influenza vaccine.

This clonotype was recorded at least ten times. The J gene is TRBJ2-3, the V gene TRBV27; D is unclear. CDR1 MNHEY and CDR2 SMNVEV come from the germline V gene (reference sequence). This CDR3 spans 12 amino acids. V dropped 5 bases and J dropped 2 bases, with 5 bases sitting between them. CDR3 region: CASSHPTDTQYF. CDR3 sequence (DNA): TGTGCCAGCAGTCATCCCACAGATACGCAGTATTTT.

The sample holds many counts of this clonotype. V gene TRBV24-1 combines with J gene TRBJ1-2; possible D gene TRBD1, 6 bases. V shed 4 bases and J shed 4 bases, with 18 bases lying between them. Per the germline V gene, CDR1 is KGHDR and CDR2 is SFDVKD. This CDR3 has 16 residues. The CDR3 DNA is TGTGCCACCAGTGACTCCCGACAGGCACCCACCTATGGCTACACCTTC. Its protein product is CATSDSRQAPTYGYTF.

This clonotype has a handful of counts. The gene calls are TRBV5-1 and TRBJ2-3; 10 nucleotides match TRBD1. J was trimmed by 7 bases and V by 4 bases; bases with no gene match: 9. The CDR3 is 15 amino acids. Germline CDR1 is SGHRS and CDR2 is YFSETQ. CDR3 nucleotides: TGCGCCAGCAGCCGGGACAGGGGCGGCGGTAATACGCAGTATTTT. Protein sequence: CASSRDRGGGNTQYF.

The chain is built from TRBV5-1 and TRBJ2-2, with D maybe TRBD2 (6 bases). Germline-derived CDR1 and CDR2 are SGHRS and YFSETQ. V lost 4 bases to trimming and J lost 1 base, with 11 bases between them. This CDR3 comprises 15 residues. The CDR3 sequence is CASSRRLENTGELFF. The CDR3 DNA reads as TGCGCCAGCAGCCGTAGACTAGAGAACACCGGGGAGCTGTTTTTT.

This chain uses TRBV9 with TRBJ2-1, with D possibly TRBD2 on 5 matching bases. Germline lookup yields CDR1 SGDLS and CDR2 YYNGEE. The germline V and J ends were trimmed by 3 bases and 5 bases, with 18 bases remaining between them. The CDR3 covers 16 residues. For the CDR3, the DNA is TGTGCCAGCAGCGCCCAAACTAGGGTTTTCAACAATGAGCAGTTCTTC. Amino acids: CASSAQTRVFNNEQFF. Together with reference TRBV9 and TRBJ2-1, the CDR3 gives the full variable domain: DSGVTQTPKHLITATGQRVTLRCSPRSGDLSVYWYQQSLDQGLQFLIQYYNGEERAKGNILERFSAQQFPDLHSELNLSSLELGDSALYFCASSAQTRVFNNEQFFGPGTRLTVL.

The CDR3 nucleotides are TGTGCCAGCAGCGCCGGTGGGGGGCAAGGCGGGGAGCTGTTTTTT. The encoded protein is CASSAGGGQGGELFF. This chain links TRBV9 with TRBJ2-2, with D perhaps TRBD1 or TRBD2 (6 bases each). The V end lost 3 bases, the J end lost 7 bases, and 16 bases lay between the germline ends. The CDR3 is 15 residues long. Germline V gene sequence: CDR1 SGDLS, CDR2 YYNGEE.

The rearrangement uses TRBV6-5 and TRBJ2-1, with D tentatively TRBD2 (5 bases). There are 13 residues in the CDR3. Trimming cost V 2 bases and J 9 bases, with 11 bases left between them. Germline CDR1 reads MNHEY; CDR2 reads SVGAGI. CDR3 sequence: CASSYRGRSEQFF. As DNA, the CDR3 is TGTGCCAGCAGTTACCGGGGTCGGAGTGAGCAGTTCTTC.

Many counts were recorded for this clonotype. The chain uses TRBV4-2 and TRBJ2-3; 13 positions match TRBD2. The CDR3 extends over 16 amino acids. With 6 bases clipped from V and 2 bases from J, the junction kept 5 bases outside the gene matches. Germline CDR1 is LGHNA and CDR2 is YNFKEQ. CDR3: CASRPGLAGATDTQYF. As DNA, the CDR3 is TGTGCCAGCAGGCCAGGACTAGCGGGGGCCACAGATACGCAGTATTTT.

The chain recombines TRBV19 with TRBJ2-2, with 7 bases lining up with TRBD1. V gave up 6 bases and J gave up 4 bases; unmatched junction bases: 8. This CDR3 is built from 15 residues. Germline assignment: CDR1 LNHDA and CDR2 SQIVND (reference sequence). CDR3 in amino acids: CASRHRDSLTGELFF. DNA for the CDR3: TGTGCCAGTAGACACCGGGACAGCCTCACCGGGGAGCTGTTTTTT.

This clonotype was observed a handful of times. The chain employs TRBV28 and TRBJ1-2; perhaps TRBD1 as D (6 bases). V gave up 4 bases and J gave up 6 bases, with 9 bases separating them. CDR1 is MDHEN and CDR2 is SYDVKM in the germline V gene. The CDR3 has 12 amino acids. This CDR3 reads CASSSQGDGYTF. CDR3 in DNA: TGTGCCAGCAGTTCACAGGGAGATGGCTACACCTTC.

The rearrangement uses TRBV10-3 and TRBJ2-2; 7 nucleotides match TRBD1. The germline V gene has CDR1 ENHRY and CDR2 SYGVKD. The V gene end was trimmed by 4 bases and the J gene end by 3 bases; junction bases not matched to a gene: 2. The CDR3 is 14 amino acids. CDR3 residues: CAISGQGYTGELFF. For the CDR3, the DNA is TGTGCCATCAGTGGACAGGGTTACACCGGGGAGCTGTTTTTT.

This clonotype turned up a few times. The chain carries TRBV12-3 or TRBV12-4 and TRBJ2-2; no reliable D call. The CDR3 loop spans 10 amino acids. V was shortened by 11 bases and J by 6 bases, with 7 bases between the two germline ends. The CDR3 sequence is CALWAGELFF. CDR3 nucleotides: TGTGCCCTGTGGGCCGGGGAGCTGTTTTTT.

The chain has TRBV29-1 and TRBJ2-2; perhaps TRBD1 as D (5 bases). The CDR3 contains 17 residues. The germline CDR1 and CDR2 sequences are SQVTM and ANQGSEA. The V gene lost 5 bases and the J gene lost 1 base, with 20 bases spanning the gap. The CDR3 nucleotides read TGCAGCGTTCTACTTATTCAGGGTGCCTTGAACACCGGGGAGCTGTTTTTT. It translates to CSVLLIQGALNTGELFF.

This clonotype was observed a few times. The V call is TRBV6-5, the J call TRBJ1-2; TRBD1 matches 9 bases. The V gene's germline CDR1 is MNHEY and CDR2 SVGAGI. The CDR3 runs to 15 residues. With V trimmed by 4 bases and J by 4 bases, 7 bases remained unmatched. The CDR3 is CASSSGQGAPYGYTF. The CDR3 nucleotides are TGTGCCAGCAGTTCGGGACAGGGAGCCCCCTATGGCTACACCTTC.

The chain recombines TRBV12-3 or TRBV12-4 with TRBJ1-1; the D is unclear. Deletions cut 4 bases from V and 4 bases from J, with 19 bases between. The CDR3 covers 16 residues. CDR3 sequence reads: CASSSPTEYKPTEAFF. The CDR3 nucleotides read TGTGCCAGCAGTTCCCCTACAGAATATAAACCCACTGAAGCTTTCTTT.

There are a few counts of this clonotype. This chain uses TRBV3-1 with TRBJ2-7; TRBD2 matches at 7 bases. The germline gives CDR1 LGHDT, CDR2 YNNKEL (reference sequence). The ends lost 8 bases at V and 4 bases at J; junction bases unmatched: 5. The CDR3 sequence is 12 residues long. The CDR3 loop is CASEGLGYEQYF. For the CDR3, the DNA is TGTGCCAGCGAAGGACTAGGGTACGAGCAGTACTTC.

This clonotype has more than one count but fewer than ten. This rearrangement joins TRBV5-5 to TRBJ1-1; weak D call: TRBD1 (5 bases). Trimming cost V 0 bases and J 10 bases, with 16 bases left between them. The CDR3 spans 14 residues. Looked up from germline, CDR1 is SGHKS and CDR2 is YYEKEE (reference sequence). The CDR3 protein is CASSLVVGALGAFF. DNA for the CDR3: TGTGCCAGCAGCTTGGTAGTCGGGGCCCTCGGAGCTTTCTTT.

There are a few counts of this clonotype. The V gene is TRBV10-3, the J gene TRBJ2-7; tentatively, D is TRBD1 (5 bases). V lost 4 bases and J 3 bases, leaving 13 bases between the germline ends. Per the germline V gene, CDR1 is ENHRY and CDR2 is SYGVKD. The CDR3 extends over 14 amino acids. CDR3 residues: CAISGTPRGYEQYF. CDR3 sequence (DNA): TGTGCCATCAGTGGAACCCCAAGGGGCTACGAGCAGTACTTC.

The J gene is TRBJ2-7, the V gene TRBV7-8; D uncertain. Looked up from germline, CDR1 is SGHVS and CDR2 is FQNEAQ. This CDR3 is built from 11 residues. Trimming left V 5 bases short and J 6 bases short, with 8 bases between. DNA for the CDR3: TGTGCCAGCAGCCAGAACGTCGAGCAGTACTTC. This gives the protein CASSQNVEQYF.

The chain joins TRBV12-3 or TRBV12-4 to TRBJ1-1, with 7 positions matching TRBD1. CDR3 size: 14 residues. The V gene end was trimmed by 5 bases and the J gene end by 5 bases; junction bases not matched to a gene: 8. Here the CDR3 DNA reads TGTGCCAGCAGTCCTCAGGGGGTCGGTACTGAAGCTTTCTTT. Protein product: CASSPQGVGTEAFF.

The chain is built from TRBV19 and TRBJ2-2; D is perhaps TRBD1 or TRBD2 (5 bases each). Trimming took 6 bases from V and 0 from J, leaving 11 bases between them. Germline V gives CDR1 LNHDA, CDR2 SQIVND (reference sequence). This CDR3 has 15 residues. The CDR3 protein is CASRRDDANTGELFF. The CDR3 bases are TGTGCCAGTAGAAGGGACGACGCGAACACCGGGGAGCTGTTTTTT.

This rearrangement joins TRBV24-1 to TRBJ2-4; D is unclear. Trimming stripped 3 bases from V and 8 bases from J, with 19 bases between. The V gene's germline CDR1 is KGHDR and CDR2 SFDVKD. This CDR3 region has 16 residues. This chain's CDR3 is CATSDGRLTGPHIQYF. The DNA of the CDR3 is TGTGCCACCAGTGATGGTAGACTGACCGGGCCCCACATTCAGTACTTC.

V gene TRBV20-1 combines with J gene TRBJ2-5; 12 bases map to TRBD2. CDR3 size: 15 residues. Trimming took 5 bases from V and 0 from J; bases not matched to a gene: 4. Germline lookup yields CDR1 DFQATT and CDR2 SNEGSKA (reference sequence). The CDR3 loop is CSARRLAGDQETQYF. The CDR3 region has the DNA TGCAGTGCTCGGCGACTAGCGGGAGACCAAGAGACCCAGTACTTC.

About this clonotype itself: Just one base apart from a much larger clone, this may be a read error. The chain combines TRBV6-1 with TRBJ2-2; 11 nucleotides match TRBD1. This CDR3 is 14 amino acids long. Germline CDR1 and CDR2: MNHNS and SASEGT. CDR3: CASRWTGGSGELLF. The CDR3 DNA follows: TGTGCCAGCAGGTGGACAGGGGGCAGCGGGGAGCTGCTTTTT.

The chain carries TRBV28 and TRBJ2-7; no reliable D call. V was cut by 5 bases and J by 2 bases, with 16 bases left in between. Germline V gene lookup returns CDR1 MDHEN and CDR2 SYDVKM. The CDR3 consists of 15 residues. Here the CDR3 DNA reads TGTGCCAGCAGTCTGCCCCTGACGGCCGCCTACGAGCAGTACTTC. Amino acid sequence: CASSLPLTAAYEQYF.

The V gene is TRBV19, the J gene TRBJ1-2; no definite D call. The ends were cut back, 3 bases at V and 5 bases at J, with 10 bases in the middle. The germline gives CDR1 LNHDA, CDR2 SQIVND (reference sequence). CDR3 length: 13 amino acids. CDR3 residues: CASSISETYGYTF. Here the CDR3 DNA reads TGTGCCAGTAGTATTAGCGAGACGTATGGCTACACCTTC.

The chain joins TRBV20-1 to TRBJ1-5; D uncertain. CDR1 DFQATT and CDR2 SNEGSKA come from the germline V gene (reference sequence). CDR3 length: 14 residues. Trimming took off 1 base at V and 6 bases at J, with 13 bases between the two ends. DNA for the CDR3: TGCAGTGCTAGAGCGGTACCCGGGAGTCAGCCCCAGCATTTT. Translating gives CSARAVPGSQPQHF.